This T cell receptor beta chain originates from a study of memory CD4+ T cells and cytomegalovirus serostatus. The wider study: This sample comes from healthy Belgian adults, roughly 9 CMV seropositive, 20 to 25 seronegative.

The sort gate was single viable CD3+CD4+CD8-CD45RO+ cells for memory CD4+ T cells. Serostatus was set by detecting CMV pp150, pp28, p38, p52 IgG. Trimming removed 4 bases at V and 2 bases at J, with 13 bases between. The CDR3 is 14 amino acids. The germline gives CDR1 SGHRS, CDR2 YFSETQ. The data were produced by immunoSEQ multiplex PCR, yet TCRdb's version contains in-frame clones alone and is incomplete. The repertoire consists of 35,000 to 40,000 clones, with 70% to 85% occurring once and the leading ten covering less than 5.5%. Study-level findings and limits: Each of 67 CMV-associated TCRbeta sequences occurred in one to five individuals.

Points on this clone: Its target is not known.

The receptor's source is an adult in good health and CMV-seropositive. The chain combines TRBV5-1 with TRBJ2-7; D remains ambiguous. The sequenced material came from memory CD4+ T cells from blood. The CDR3 region is CASSIDTIAYEQYF. CDR3 coding DNA: TGCGCCAGCAGCATAGACACAATAGCCTACGAGCAGTACTTC.